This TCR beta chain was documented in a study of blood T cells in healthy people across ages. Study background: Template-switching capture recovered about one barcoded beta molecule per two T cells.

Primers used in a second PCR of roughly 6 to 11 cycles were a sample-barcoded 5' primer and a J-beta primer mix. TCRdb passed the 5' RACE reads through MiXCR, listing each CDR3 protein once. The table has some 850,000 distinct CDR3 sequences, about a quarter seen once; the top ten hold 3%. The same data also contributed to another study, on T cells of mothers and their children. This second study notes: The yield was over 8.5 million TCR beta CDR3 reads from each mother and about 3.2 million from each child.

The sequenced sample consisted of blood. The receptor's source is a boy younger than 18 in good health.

The CDR3 DNA sequence: TGCGCCAGCAGCTTCGGGACACCAGAAAACATTCAGTACTTC. It codes for CASSFGTPENIQYF. This sequence joins TRBV5-1 and TRBJ2-4; tentative D call: TRBD1 (6 bases). The CDR3 covers 14 residues. Between the trimmed V and J ends, which lost 2 bases and 5 bases, there was a span of 11 bases. CDR1 is SGHRS and CDR2 is YFSETQ in the germline V gene.